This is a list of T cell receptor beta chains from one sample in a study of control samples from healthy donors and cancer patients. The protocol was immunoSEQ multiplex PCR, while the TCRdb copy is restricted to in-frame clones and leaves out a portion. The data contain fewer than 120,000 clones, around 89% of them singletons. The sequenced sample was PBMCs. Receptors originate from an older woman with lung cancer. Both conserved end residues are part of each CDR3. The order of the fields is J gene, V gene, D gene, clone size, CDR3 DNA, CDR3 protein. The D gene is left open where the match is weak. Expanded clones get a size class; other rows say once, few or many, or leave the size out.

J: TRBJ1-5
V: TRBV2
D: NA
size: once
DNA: TGTGCCAGCAGGGGACAAGAAGGCAATCAGCCCCAGCATTTT
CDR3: CASRGQEGNQPQHF

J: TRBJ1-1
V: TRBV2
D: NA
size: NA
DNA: TGTGCCAGCGGTCTTGGACAGCTAAACACTGAAGCTTTCTTT
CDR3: CASGLGQLNTEAFF

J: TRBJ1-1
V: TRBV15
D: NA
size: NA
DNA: TGTGCCACCAGCAGAGTCGGGGCCCCCGCGGGCACTGAAGCTTTCTTT
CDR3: CATSRVGAPAGTEAFF

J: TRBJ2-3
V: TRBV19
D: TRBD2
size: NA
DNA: TGTGCCAGTAGTATTTCTAGCGGGAGCGAGCAGTATTTT
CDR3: CASSISSGSEQYF

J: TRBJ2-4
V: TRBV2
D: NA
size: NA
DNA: TGTGCCAGCAGTGACAGGCGGGCCAAAAACATTCAGTACTTC
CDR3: CASSDRRAKNIQYF

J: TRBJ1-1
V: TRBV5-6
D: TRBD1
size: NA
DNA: TGTGCCAGCAGCTGGGGGCCCTCCGAGGGGGCGAACACTGAAGCTTTCTTT
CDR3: CASSWGPSEGANTEAFF

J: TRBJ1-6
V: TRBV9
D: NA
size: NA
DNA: TGTGCCAGCAGCGTAGAAGGGGCGCGGAGTTCACCCCTCCACTTT
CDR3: CASSVEGARSSPLHF

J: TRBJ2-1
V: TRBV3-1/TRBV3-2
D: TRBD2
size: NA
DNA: TGTGCCAGCAGCCAAGGACTAGCGGGGGGGTATTACAATGAGCAGTTCTTC
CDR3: CASSQGLAGGYYNEQFF

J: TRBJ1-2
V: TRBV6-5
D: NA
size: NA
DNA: TGTGCCAGCAGACCCGGACAGACGAATGGCTACACCTTC
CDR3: CASRPGQTNGYTF

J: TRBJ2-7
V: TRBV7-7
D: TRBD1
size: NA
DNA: TGTGCTAGCAGCCTAGGACAGGACTCCTACGAGCAGTACTTC
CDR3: CASSLGQDSYEQYF

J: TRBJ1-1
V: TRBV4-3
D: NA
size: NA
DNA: TGCGCCAGCAGCCAAGACCGTCGGGGCTCGGCTGAAGCTTTCTTT
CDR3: CASSQDRRGSAEAFF

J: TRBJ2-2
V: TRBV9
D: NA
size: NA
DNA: TGTGCCAGCAGCTCCCCCCGGGACAAGCCGAACACCGGGGAGCTGTTTTTT
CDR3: CASSSPRDKPNTGELFF

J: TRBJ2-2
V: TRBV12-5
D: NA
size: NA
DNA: TGTGCTAGTGGTTTGGGCGGGGCACGAAGCGGGGAGCTGTTTTTT
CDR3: CASGLGGARSGELFF

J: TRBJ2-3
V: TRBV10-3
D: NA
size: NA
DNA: TGTGCCATCAGTGAGCCTAAGGGCGCCACAGATACGCAGTATTTT
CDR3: CAISEPKGATDTQYF

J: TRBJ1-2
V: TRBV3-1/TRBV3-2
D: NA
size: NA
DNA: TGTGCCAGCAGCCAGGGTGCGAACTATGGCTACACCTTC
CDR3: CASSQGANYGYTF

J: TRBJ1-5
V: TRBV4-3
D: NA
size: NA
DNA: TGCGCCAGCAGCCAAGATAGGGACCAGCCCCAGCATTTT
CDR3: CASSQDRDQPQHF

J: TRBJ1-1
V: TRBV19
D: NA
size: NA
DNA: TGTGCCAGTAGTACGGACACGTACACTGAAGCTTTCTTT
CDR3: CASSTDTYTEAFF

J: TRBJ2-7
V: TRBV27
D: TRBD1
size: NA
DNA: TGTGCCAGCAGTTTATCAAGACAGGGTAAAAACTACGAGCAGTACTTC
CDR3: CASSLSRQGKNYEQYF

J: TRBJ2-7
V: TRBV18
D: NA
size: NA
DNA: TGTGCCAGCTCACCAGGACAGAGGGTCCTCTACGAGCAGTACTTC
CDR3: CASSPGQRVLYEQYF

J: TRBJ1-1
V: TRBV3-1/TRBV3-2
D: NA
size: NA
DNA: TGTGCCAGCAGCCGGACGGAGATGAACACTGAAGCTTTCTTT
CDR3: CASSRTEMNTEAFF

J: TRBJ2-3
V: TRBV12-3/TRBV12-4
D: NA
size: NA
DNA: TGTGCCAGCAGTTTTCTTGGCACAGATACGCAGTATTTT
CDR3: CASSFLGTDTQYF

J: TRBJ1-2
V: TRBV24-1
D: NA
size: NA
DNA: TGTGCCACCAGTGATTCGGATCTCTATGGCTACACCTTC
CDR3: CATSDSDLYGYTF

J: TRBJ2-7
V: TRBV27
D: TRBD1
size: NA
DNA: TGTGCCAGCAGCACGAGAGGACAGGGGGCCTACGAGCAGTACTTC
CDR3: CASSTRGQGAYEQYF

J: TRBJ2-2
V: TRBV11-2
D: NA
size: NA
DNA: TGTGCCAGCAGCTCCAAAAACAGGGTAGTCCCCGGGGAGCTGTTTTTT
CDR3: CASSSKNRVVPGELFF

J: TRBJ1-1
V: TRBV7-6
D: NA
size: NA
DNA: TGTGCCAGCAGCGCCGAGGGCTTGGCTGTCTACACTGAAGCTTTCTTT
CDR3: CASSAEGLAVYTEAFF

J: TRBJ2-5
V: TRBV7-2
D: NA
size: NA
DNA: TGTGCCAGCAGGACAGGTTTTGGGGAGACCCAGTACTTC
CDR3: CASRTGFGETQYF

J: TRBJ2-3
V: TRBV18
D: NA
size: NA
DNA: TGTGCCAGCTCTCCTACTAGAGCTGCTAGCACAGATACGCAGTATTTT
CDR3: CASSPTRAASTDTQYF

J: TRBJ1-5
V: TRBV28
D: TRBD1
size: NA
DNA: TGTGCCAGCAGCCCCTTGGGACAGGGGAGCAATCAGCCCCAGCATTTT
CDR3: CASSPLGQGSNQPQHF

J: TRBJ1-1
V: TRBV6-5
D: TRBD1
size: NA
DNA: TGTGCCAGCAACGGTAAGACAGGGCAAGCTTTCTTT
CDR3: CASNGKTGQAFF

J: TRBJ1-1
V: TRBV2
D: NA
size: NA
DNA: TGTGCCAGAAGACAGGTCCCCGCTGAAGCTTTCTTT
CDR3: CARRQVPAEAFF

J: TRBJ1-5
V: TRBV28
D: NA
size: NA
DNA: TGTGCCAGCAGTTCCCCCCTCAGGGTTGGCAATCAGCCCCAGCATTTT
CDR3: CASSSPLRVGNQPQHF

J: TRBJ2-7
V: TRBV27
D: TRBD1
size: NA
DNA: TGTGCCAGCAGAGAACTGATCGGGACAGGGGTTTACGAGCAGTACTTC
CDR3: CASRELIGTGVYEQYF

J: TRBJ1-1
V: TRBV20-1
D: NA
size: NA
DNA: TGCAGTGTTCAGGGGCGCCCTGAAGCTTTCTTT
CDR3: CSVQGRPEAFF

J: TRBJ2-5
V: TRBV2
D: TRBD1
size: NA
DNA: TGTGCCAGCAGCCTGGACAGGGATTGGCAGACCCAGTACTTC
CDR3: CASSLDRDWQTQYF

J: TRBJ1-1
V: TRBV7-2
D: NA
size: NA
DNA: TGTGCCAGCAGCCCACTGGGGAAAGGGGCTTTCTTT
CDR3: CASSPLGKGAFF

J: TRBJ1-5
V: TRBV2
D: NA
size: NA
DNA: TGTGCCAGCAGTGAGGGCAGGGACCAGCCCCAGCATTTT
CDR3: CASSEGRDQPQHF

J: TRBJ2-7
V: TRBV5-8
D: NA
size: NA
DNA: TGTGCCAGCAGGACCCTAGCCGCGTCCTACGAGCAGTACTTC
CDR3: CASRTLAASYEQYF

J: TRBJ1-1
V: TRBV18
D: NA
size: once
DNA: TGTGCCAGCTCACCAGACCAGAACACTGAAGCTTTCTTT
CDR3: CASSPDQNTEAFF

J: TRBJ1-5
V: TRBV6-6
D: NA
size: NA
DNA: TGTGCCAGCGCCATCGGACAGACCAATCAGCCCCAGCATTTT
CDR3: CASAIGQTNQPQHF

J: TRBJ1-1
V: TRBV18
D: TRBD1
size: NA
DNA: TGTGCCAGCTCACCAGCGGGACAGGGGGTCAGAGTTGGTGAAGCTTTCTTT
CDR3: CASSPAGQGVRVGEAFF

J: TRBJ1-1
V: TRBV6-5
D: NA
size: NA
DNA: TGTGCCAGCACCGACCGTGGGACGGGGAACACTGAAGCTTTCTTT
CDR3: CASTDRGTGNTEAFF

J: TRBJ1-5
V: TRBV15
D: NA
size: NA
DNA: TGTGCCACCAGCAGACAGGGGAACGATCAGCCCCAGCATTTT
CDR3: CATSRQGNDQPQHF